This T cell receptor beta chain was sequenced for a study of blood T cell repertoires in COVID-19. As for the study in general: T cells, B-cell-depleted T cells, or PBMCs provided the cDNA or gDNA that served as material.

Repertoires were generated with immunoSEQ multiplex PCR, while TCRdb's copy carries only in-frame clones and drops some. The repertoire consists of about 260,000 clones, with 88% occurring once and the leading ten covering about 4.1%. This CDR3 comprises 15 residues. V lost 4 bases, J lost 0 bases, and 10 bases lay in between. Germline lookup yields CDR1 MNHEY and CDR2 SVGAGI. The receptor was derived from a man aged 55 to 69 who had recovered from COVID-19. The gene calls are TRBV6-5 and TRBJ1-5; maybe TRBD1 (6 bases). Material: peripheral blood. The CDR3 loop is CASSLYRDSNQPQHF. CDR3 bases: TGTGCCAGCAGTTTATACAGGGATAGCAATCAGCCCCAGCATTTT.